This TCR beta chain was captured by sequencing in a study of shared clonotypes between healthy human individuals. Study outcomes and limitations: What rarefaction showed was incomplete sorted-subset sequencing despite large depth. An effect of sequencing depth on clonotype sharing among donors was expected. The study drew on few donors, limiting represented genetic and exposure-history diversity.

The method was immunoSEQ multiplex PCR; TCRdb's version includes in-frame clones alone and lacks a portion of them. The sample holds about 2.3 million clones, 85% to 95% seen once. Note on this clone: Its specificity is not known.

This CDR3 has 16 amino acids. The trim removed 4 bases at V and 3 bases at J, leaving 9 bases unmatched. Germline CDR1 is SGDLS and CDR2 is YYNGEE. It was into CD45RA+ naive and CD45RA-negative memory subsets that the CD4+ cells were split. Sequencing used naive CD4+ T cells from PBMCs. Specified subset: CD45RA+ positively selected. This clonotype originated in a man aged 18-30 years in good health. Some clones in this sample may be carry-over from other donors' samples. This chain links TRBV9 with TRBJ2-1; 8 nucleotides match TRBD1. The CDR3: CASSPQTGGVYNEQFF. CDR3 sequence (DNA): TGTGCCAGCAGCCCCCAAACAGGGGGAGTCTACAATGAGCAGTTCTTC.